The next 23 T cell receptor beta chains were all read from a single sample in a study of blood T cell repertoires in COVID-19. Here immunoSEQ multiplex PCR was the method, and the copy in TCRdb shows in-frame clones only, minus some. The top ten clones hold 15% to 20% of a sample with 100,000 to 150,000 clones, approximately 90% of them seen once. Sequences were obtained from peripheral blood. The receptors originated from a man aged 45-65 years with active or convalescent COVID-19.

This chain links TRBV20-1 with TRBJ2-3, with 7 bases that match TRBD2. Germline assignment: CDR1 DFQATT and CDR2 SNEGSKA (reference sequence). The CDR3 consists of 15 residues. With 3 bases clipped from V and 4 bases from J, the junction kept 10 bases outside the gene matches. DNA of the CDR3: TGCAGTGCTAGTGCAAATGCGGGGGTGGCAGATACGCAGTATTTT. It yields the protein CSASANAGVADTQYF.

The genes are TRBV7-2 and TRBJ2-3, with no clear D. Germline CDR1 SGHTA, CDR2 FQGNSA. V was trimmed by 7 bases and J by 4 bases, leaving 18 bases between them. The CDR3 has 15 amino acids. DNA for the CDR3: TGTGCCAGCACCCACTCGGGTGGCGGCCCAGATACGCAGTATTTT. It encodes CASTHSGGGPDTQYF.

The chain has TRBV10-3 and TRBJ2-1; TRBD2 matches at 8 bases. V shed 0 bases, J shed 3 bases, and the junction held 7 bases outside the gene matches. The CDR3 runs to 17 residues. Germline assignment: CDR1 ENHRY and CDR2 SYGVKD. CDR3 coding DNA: TGTGCCATCAGTGAGTCGAGCGGGCTAGCGGGCTACAATGAGCAGTTCTTC. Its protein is CAISESSGLAGYNEQFF.

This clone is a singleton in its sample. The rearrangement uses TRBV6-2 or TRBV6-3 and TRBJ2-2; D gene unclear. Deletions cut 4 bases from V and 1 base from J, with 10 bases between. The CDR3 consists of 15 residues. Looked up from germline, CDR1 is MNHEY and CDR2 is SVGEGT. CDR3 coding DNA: TGTGCCAGCAGTTCAGGCAGCCGGAACACCGGGGAGCTGTTTTTT. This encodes CASSSGSRNTGELFF.

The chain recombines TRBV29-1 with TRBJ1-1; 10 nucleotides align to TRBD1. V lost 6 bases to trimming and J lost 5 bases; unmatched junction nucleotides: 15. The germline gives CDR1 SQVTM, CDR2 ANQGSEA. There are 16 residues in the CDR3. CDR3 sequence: CSVATPGQGLETEAFF. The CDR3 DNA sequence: TGCAGCGTAGCCACCCCGGGACAGGGGTTAGAAACTGAAGCTTTCTTT.

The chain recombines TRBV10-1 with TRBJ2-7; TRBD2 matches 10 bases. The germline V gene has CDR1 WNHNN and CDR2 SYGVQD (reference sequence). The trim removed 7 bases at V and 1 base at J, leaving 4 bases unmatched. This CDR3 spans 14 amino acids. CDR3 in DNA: TGCGCCAGCACCAATAGCGGGGGGTCCTACGAGCAGTACTTC. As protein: CASTNSGGSYEQYF.

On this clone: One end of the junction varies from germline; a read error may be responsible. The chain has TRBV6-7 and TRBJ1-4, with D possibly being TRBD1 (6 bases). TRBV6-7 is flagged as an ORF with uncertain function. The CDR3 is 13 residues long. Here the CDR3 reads CACRGRGDEKLFF. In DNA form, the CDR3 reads TGTGCCTGCAGGGGCAGGGGTGATGAAAAACTGTTTTTT.

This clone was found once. CDR3 sequence reads: CASSLAGTGSSGNTIYF. The CDR3 DNA reads TGCGCCAGCAGCTTGGCGGGGACAGGGAGCTCTGGAAACACCATATATTTT. The V and J genes are TRBV5-1 and TRBJ1-3, with 9 bases identical to TRBD1. Germline CDR1 SGHRS, CDR2 YFSETQ. J lost 0 bases, V lost 0 bases, and 4 bases had no gene match. The CDR3 extends over 17 amino acids.

CDR3 DNA: TGCGCCAGCAGCCAAGTGATGGAGATCCTCAATGAGCAGTTCTTC. Translation: CASSQVMEILNEQFF. The chain is built from TRBV4-1 and TRBJ2-1; no firm D call. Per the germline V gene, CDR1 is MGHRA and CDR2 is YSYEKL. The CDR3 loop spans 15 amino acids. V was trimmed by 1 base and J by 6 bases, leaving 13 bases between them.

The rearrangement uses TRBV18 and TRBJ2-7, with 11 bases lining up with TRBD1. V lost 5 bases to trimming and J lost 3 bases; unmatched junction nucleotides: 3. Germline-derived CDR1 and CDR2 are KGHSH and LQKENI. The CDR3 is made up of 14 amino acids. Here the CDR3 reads CASSSGTGGYEQYF. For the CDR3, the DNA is TGTGCCAGCTCATCAGGGACAGGGGGCTACGAGCAGTACTTC.

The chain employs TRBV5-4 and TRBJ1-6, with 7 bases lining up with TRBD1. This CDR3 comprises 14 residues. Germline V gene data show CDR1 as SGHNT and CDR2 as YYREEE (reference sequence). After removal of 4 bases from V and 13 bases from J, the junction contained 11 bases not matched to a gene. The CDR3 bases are TGTGCCAGCAGCCCCGGGACAGACAAACGGCCCCTCCACTTT. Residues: CASSPGTDKRPLHF. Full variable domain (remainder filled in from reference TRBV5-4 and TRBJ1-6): ETGVTQSPTHLIKTRGQQVTLRCSSQSGHNTVSWYQQALGQGPQFIFQYYREEENGRGNFPPRFSGLQFPNYSSELNVNALELDDSALYLCASSPGTDKRPLHFGNGTRLTVT.

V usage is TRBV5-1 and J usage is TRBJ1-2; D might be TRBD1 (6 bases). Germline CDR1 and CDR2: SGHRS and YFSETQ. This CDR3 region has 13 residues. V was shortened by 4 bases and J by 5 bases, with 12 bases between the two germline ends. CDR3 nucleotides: TGCGCCAGCAGCCCCAACAGGGAGTATGGCTACACCTTC. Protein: CASSPNREYGYTF.

The CDR3 nucleotides read TGTGCCAGCAGTTTATTATCAGGGTTCAACTATGGCTACACCTTC. Protein product: CASSLLSGFNYGYTF. This rearrangement joins TRBV28 to TRBJ1-2, with a possible D match to TRBD1 (5 bases). Trimming stripped 1 base from V and 2 bases from J, with 11 bases between. Germline V gives CDR1 MDHEN, CDR2 SYDVKM. The CDR3 contains 15 residues.

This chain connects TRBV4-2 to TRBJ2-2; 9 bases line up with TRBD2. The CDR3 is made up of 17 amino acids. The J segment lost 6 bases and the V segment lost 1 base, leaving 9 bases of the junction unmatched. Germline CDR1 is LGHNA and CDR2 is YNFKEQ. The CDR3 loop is CASSQGTSSGVSGELFF. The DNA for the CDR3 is TGTGCCAGCAGCCAAGGAACCTCTAGCGGGGTGTCCGGGGAGCTGTTTTTT.

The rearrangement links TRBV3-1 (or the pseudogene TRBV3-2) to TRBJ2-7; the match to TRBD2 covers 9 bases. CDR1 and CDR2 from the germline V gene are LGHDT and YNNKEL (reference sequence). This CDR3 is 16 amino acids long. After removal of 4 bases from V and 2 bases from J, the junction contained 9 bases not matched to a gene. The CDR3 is CASSRMLTSGAYEQYF. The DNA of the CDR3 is TGTGCCAGCAGCCGAATGTTGACTAGCGGAGCCTACGAGCAGTACTTC.

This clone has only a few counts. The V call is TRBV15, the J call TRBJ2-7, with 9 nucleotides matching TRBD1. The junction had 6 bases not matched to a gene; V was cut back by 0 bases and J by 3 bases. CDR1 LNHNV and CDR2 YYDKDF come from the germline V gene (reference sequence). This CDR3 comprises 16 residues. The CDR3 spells CATSREAGTGIYEQYF. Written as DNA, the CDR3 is TGTGCCACCAGCAGAGAGGCCGGGACAGGGATCTACGAGCAGTACTTC.

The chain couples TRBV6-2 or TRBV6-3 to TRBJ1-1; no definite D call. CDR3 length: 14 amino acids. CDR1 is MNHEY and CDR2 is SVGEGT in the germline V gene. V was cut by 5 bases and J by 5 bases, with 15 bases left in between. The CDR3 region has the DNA TGTGCCAGCAGTGATGGGAGTTCTAGAACTGAAGCTTTCTTT. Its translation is CASSDGSSRTEAFF.

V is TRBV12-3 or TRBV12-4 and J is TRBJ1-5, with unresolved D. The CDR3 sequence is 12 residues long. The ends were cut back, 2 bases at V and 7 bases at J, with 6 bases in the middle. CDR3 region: CASSLQLQPQHF. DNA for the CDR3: TGTGCCAGCAGTTTACAGTTACAGCCCCAGCATTTT.

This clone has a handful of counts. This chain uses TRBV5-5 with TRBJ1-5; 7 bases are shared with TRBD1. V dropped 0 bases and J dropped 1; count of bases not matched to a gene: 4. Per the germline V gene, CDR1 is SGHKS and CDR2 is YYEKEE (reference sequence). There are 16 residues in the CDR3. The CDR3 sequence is CASSLVGTVSNQPQHF. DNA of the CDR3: TGTGCCAGCAGCTTGGTCGGGACAGTGAGCAATCAGCCCCAGCATTTT.

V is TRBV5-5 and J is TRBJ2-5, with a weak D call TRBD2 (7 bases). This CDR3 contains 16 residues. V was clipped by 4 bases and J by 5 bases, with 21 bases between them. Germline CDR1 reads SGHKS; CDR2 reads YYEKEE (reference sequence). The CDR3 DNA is TGTGCCAGCAGCCCTGGAAGGGGGGGGACGATGGAGACCCAGTACTTC. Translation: CASSPGRGGTMETQYF.

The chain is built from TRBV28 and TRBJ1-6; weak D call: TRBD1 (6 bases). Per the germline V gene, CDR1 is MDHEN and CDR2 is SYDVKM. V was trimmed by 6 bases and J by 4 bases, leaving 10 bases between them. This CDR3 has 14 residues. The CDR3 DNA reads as TGTGCCAGCAGAGGACAGTTGTATAATTCACCCCTCCACTTT. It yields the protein CASRGQLYNSPLHF.

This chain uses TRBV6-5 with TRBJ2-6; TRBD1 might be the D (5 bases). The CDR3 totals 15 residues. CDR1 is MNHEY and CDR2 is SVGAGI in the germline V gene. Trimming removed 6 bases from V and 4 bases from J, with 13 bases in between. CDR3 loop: CASRAGIWGANVLTF. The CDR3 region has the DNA TGTGCCAGCAGAGCAGGGATTTGGGGGGCCAACGTCCTGACTTTC.

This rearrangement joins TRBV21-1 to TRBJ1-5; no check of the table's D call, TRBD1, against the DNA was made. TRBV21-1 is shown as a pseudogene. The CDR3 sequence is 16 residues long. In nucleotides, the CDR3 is TGTGCCAGCAGCAAAGCTTGGACAGGGGCCGATCAGCCCCAGCATTTT. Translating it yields CASSKAWTGADQPQHF.